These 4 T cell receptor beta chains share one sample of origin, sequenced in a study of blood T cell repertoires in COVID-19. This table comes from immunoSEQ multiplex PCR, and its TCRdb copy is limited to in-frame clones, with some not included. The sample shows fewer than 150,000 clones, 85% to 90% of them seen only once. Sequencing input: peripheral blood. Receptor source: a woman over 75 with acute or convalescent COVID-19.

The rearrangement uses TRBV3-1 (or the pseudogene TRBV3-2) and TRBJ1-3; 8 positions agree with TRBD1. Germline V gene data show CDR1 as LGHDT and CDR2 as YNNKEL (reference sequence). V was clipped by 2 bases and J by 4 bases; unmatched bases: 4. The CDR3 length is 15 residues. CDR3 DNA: TGTGCCAGCAGCCAAACAGGGGGAGCCGGAAACACCATATATTTT. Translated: CASSQTGGAGNTIYF.

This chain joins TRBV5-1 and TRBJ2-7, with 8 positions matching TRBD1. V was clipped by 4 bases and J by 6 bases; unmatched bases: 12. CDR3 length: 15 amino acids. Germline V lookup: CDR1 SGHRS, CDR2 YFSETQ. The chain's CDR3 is CASSKSGTGPPEQYF. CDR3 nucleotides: TGCGCCAGCAGCAAGTCCGGGACAGGCCCTCCCGAGCAGTACTTC.

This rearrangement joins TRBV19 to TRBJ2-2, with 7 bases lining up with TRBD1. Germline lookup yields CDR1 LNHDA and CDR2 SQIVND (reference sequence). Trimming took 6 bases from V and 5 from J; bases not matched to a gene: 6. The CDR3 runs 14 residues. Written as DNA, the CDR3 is TGTGCCAGTAGACGACAGGGCTCTACCGGGGAGCTGTTTTTT. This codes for CASRRQGSTGELFF.

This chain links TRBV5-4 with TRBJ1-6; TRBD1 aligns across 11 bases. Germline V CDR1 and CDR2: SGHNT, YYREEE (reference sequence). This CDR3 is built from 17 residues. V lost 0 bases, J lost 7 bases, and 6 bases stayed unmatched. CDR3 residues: CASSLGDRGSINSPLHF. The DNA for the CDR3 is TGTGCCAGCAGCTTGGGGGACAGGGGGTCAATCAATTCACCCCTCCACTTT.